The text below deals with one TCR beta chain. The data belong to a study of blood T cell repertoires in COVID-19. Study summary: The United States, Italy and Spain provided the acute and convalescent COVID-19 samples.

As originally analysed: Estimated nucleated cell counts came from reference gene primer amplification. Profiled with immunoSEQ multiplex PCR; TCRdb holds only in-frame clones, not every one. V, J and clone size derive from that table, while D and trimming were established from the DNA sequence. Here the sample spans more than 400,000 clones, 90% being singletons. V dropped 5 bases and J dropped 8; count of bases not matched to a gene: 10. CDR1 and CDR2 from the germline V gene are SGHNT and YYREEE (reference sequence). This CDR3 has 14 amino acids. The sequence came from a man aged 18 to 35 who had recovered from COVID-19. The chain combines TRBV5-4 with TRBJ1-2, with 9 bases fitting TRBD1. The material sequenced was PBMCs or T cells enriched from blood (not recorded which). CDR3 residues: CASRKPGQGVGYTF. The CDR3 DNA sequence: TGTGCCAGCAGAAAGCCGGGACAGGGCGTGGGCTACACCTTC.